This is a list of T cell receptor beta chains from one sample in a study of cytomegalovirus exposure and HLA in healthy donors. Assay used: immunoSEQ multiplex PCR; TCRdb lists only in-frame clones, some missing. Among about 150,000 clones, around 70% were seen once, and the ten largest hold around 1.9%. The sequenced material came from PBMCs. The receptor set was obtained from a woman in her fifties or sixties in good health and CMV-seropositive. Both conserved end residues are part of each CDR3. Each record gives: J gene, V gene, D gene, clone size, CDR3 protein, CDR3 DNA. A D gene is named only where the DNA matches it firmly. Clone size appears in some rows only: once, few, many, or a class for an expanded clone.

>TRBJ1-1|TRBV5-1|TRBD1|-
CASSPGQVDAAFF
TGCGCCAGCAGCCCGGGACAGGTTGATGCAGCTTTCTTT
>TRBJ2-7|TRBV25-1|-|once
CASSPTEITYEQYF
TGTGCCAGCAGCCCGACAGAGATTACCTACGAGCAGTACTTC
>TRBJ2-5|TRBV7-7|-|-
CASSPGRTDNLQETQYF
TGTGCTAGCAGCCCAGGCCGGACAGATAATTTACAAGAGACCCAGTACTTC
>TRBJ1-2|TRBV30|-|few
CACPVPPGGESYGYTF
TGTGCCTGCCCCGTCCCCCCCGGGGGAGAGAGCTATGGCTACACCTTC
>TRBJ1-1|TRBV6-5|TRBD1|-
CASSSRQGWINTEAFF
TGTGCCAGCAGTTCCCGACAGGGGTGGATAAACACTGAAGCTTTCTTT
>TRBJ2-1|TRBV6-5|-|-
CASSYSTGLTRSEQFF
TGTGCCAGCAGTTACTCGACTGGACTCACACGGAGTGAGCAGTTCTTC
>TRBJ2-1|TRBV5-5|-|few
CASSLQGQRNEQFF
TGTGCCAGCAGCTTACAGGGCCAGCGCAATGAGCAGTTCTTC
>TRBJ2-4|TRBV29-1|-|-
CSVRGEQGITAKNIQYF
TGCAGCGTTCGAGGGGAGCAGGGGATTACCGCCAAAAACATTCAGTACTTC
>TRBJ1-2|TRBV30|-|-
CAWSQGNRGYTF
TGTGCCTGGAGTCAGGGGAACCGGGGCTACACCTTC
>TRBJ1-1|TRBV28|-|once
CASNPTGGGTNTEAFF
TGTGCCAGCAACCCAACGGGGGGAGGAACGAACACTGAAGCTTTCTTT
>TRBJ2-5|TRBV19|TRBD1|-
CASSPGQKETQYF
TGTGCCAGTTCTCCGGGACAGAAAGAGACCCAGTACTTC
>TRBJ1-1|TRBV27|-|-
CASSLLAGNTEAFF
TGTGCCAGCAGTTTATTAGCCGGGAACACTGAAGCTTTCTTT
>TRBJ1-1|TRBV7-7|-|-
CASSPRPGAEAFF
TGTGCCAGCAGCCCCCGACCCGGGGCTGAAGCTTTCTTT
>TRBJ1-5|TRBV28|TRBD1|once
CASTPQSGGGNQPQHF
TGTGCCAGCACCCCTCAATCAGGGGGCGGCAATCAGCCCCAGCATTTT
>TRBJ2-7|TRBV9|TRBD1|-
CASSVAGVQGSYEQYF
TGTGCCAGCAGCGTAGCTGGAGTACAGGGGTCCTACGAGCAGTACTTC
>TRBJ1-5|TRBV28|-|-
CASTLPGYGSNQPQHF
TGTGCCAGCACCCTCCCAGGTTATGGAAGCAATCAGCCCCAGCATTTT
>TRBJ2-5|TRBV7-3|TRBD2|-
CASSPGGAQETQYF
TGTGCCAGCAGCCCGGGGGGGGCCCAAGAGACCCAGTACTTC
>TRBJ1-2|TRBV18|-|-
CASSPQGNYGYTF
TGTGCCAGCTCACCGCAGGGGAACTATGGCTACACCTTC
>TRBJ1-2|TRBV2|TRBD1|-
CASGDRGRSYTF
TGTGCCAGCGGGGACAGGGGAAGGAGCTACACCTTC
>TRBJ2-5|TRBV2|TRBD2|-
CASGEAGGRETQYF
TGTGCCAGCGGAGAAGCGGGAGGGAGAGAGACCCAGTACTTC
>TRBJ2-7|TRBV27|TRBD2|-
CASSFSGRGYEQYF
TGTGCCAGCAGTTTCTCTGGGAGGGGCTACGAGCAGTACTTC
>TRBJ1-1|TRBV19|TRBD1|-
CAIEGGRGQVNTEAFF
TGTGCCATTGAGGGGGGCAGGGGGCAAGTGAACACTGAAGCTTTCTTT
>TRBJ1-1|TRBV19|TRBD1|-
CASSIAGTGGTEAFF
TGTGCCAGTAGTATAGCTGGGACAGGGGGGACTGAAGCTTTCTTT
>TRBJ2-3|TRBV10-2|-|few
CASRGGLNTDTQYF
TGCGCCAGCAGGGGGGGACTCAACACAGATACGCAGTATTTT
>TRBJ1-5|TRBV2|-|-
CASTPPGGNQPQHF
TGTGCCAGCACCCCCCCGGGAGGCAATCAGCCCCAGCATTTT
>TRBJ1-5|TRBV28|-|-
CASSRSGTTRRSNQPQHF
TGTGCCAGCAGTCGTTCCGGGACTACTAGGAGGAGCAATCAGCCCCAGCATTTT
>TRBJ1-1|TRBV2|-|few
CASSEQGLGTEAFF
TGTGCCAGCAGTGAACAGGGGCTGGGAACTGAAGCTTTCTTT
>TRBJ1-2|TRBV30|-|-
CAWSVTENYGYTF
TGTGCCTGGAGTGTAACAGAGAACTATGGCTACACCTTC
>TRBJ2-2|TRBV7-3|-|-
CASSLKVEEGGELFF
TGTGCCAGCAGCTTAAAAGTTGAGGAGGGCGGGGAGCTGTTTTTT
>TRBJ2-4|TRBV5-1|TRBD1|-
CASRGTGADIQYF
TGCGCCAGCAGGGGGACAGGGGCTGACATTCAGTACTTC
>TRBJ2-7|TRBV30|TRBD2|-
CAWNLAGLEQYF
TGTGCCTGGAACCTAGCGGGACTCGAGCAGTACTTC
>TRBJ1-1|TRBV6-1|-|-
CASRRGSMNTEAFF
TGTGCCAGCAGGAGAGGGAGCATGAACACTGAAGCTTTCTTT
>TRBJ2-5|TRBV5-6|TRBD1|few
CASSFPGQATRETQYF
TGTGCCAGCAGCTTTCCGGGACAGGCGACTCGGGAGACCCAGTACTTC